The 20 T cell receptor beta chains below were found in one sample sequenced in a study of T cell responses to AZD1222 COVID-19 vaccine. Assay: immunoSEQ multiplex PCR; the TCRdb copy retains only in-frame clones and omits some. The table has more than 85,000 clones, roughly nine tenths seen once. The material was peripheral blood, obtained on day 0 of AZD1222 vaccination. These receptors were taken from an adult in good health.

The V call is TRBV3-1 (or the pseudogene TRBV3-2), the J call TRBJ1-5; D unresolved. Germline-derived CDR1 and CDR2 are LGHDT and YNNKEL (reference sequence). The CDR3 covers 14 residues. Trimming pared 2 bases from V and 6 bases from J, leaving 11 bases between. This chain's CDR3 is CASSQNSVGQPQHF. The CDR3 DNA reads TGTGCCAGCAGCCAAAATTCGGTGGGTCAGCCCCAGCATTTT.

The genes are TRBV28 and TRBJ2-7; 9 positions match TRBD1. CDR1 is MDHEN and CDR2 is SYDVKM in the germline V gene. This CDR3 has 15 amino acids. Trimming cost V 1 base and J 4 bases; bases outside gene matches: 5. CDR3 in DNA: TGTGCCAGCAGTTTATACTCCGGACAGGGGTACGAGCAGTACTTC. Translating gives CASSLYSGQGYEQYF.

This clone appeared a single time. This chain links TRBV2 with TRBJ2-3; D is possibly TRBD2 (7 bases). The CDR3 is made up of 16 amino acids. Germline V CDR1 and CDR2: SNHLY, FYNNEI. With 7 bases removed from V and 4 bases from J, the gap between germline ends came to 21 bases. The chain's CDR3 is CASMRSAGAGSDTQYF. CDR3 nucleotide sequence: TGTGCCAGCATGAGAAGTGCGGGGGCAGGTTCAGATACGCAGTATTTT.

The chain has TRBV6-5 and TRBJ1-1; possibly TRBD1 for D (5 bases). The germline CDR1 and CDR2 sequences are MNHEY and SVGAGI. V lost 8 bases and J lost 6, with 16 bases in between. The CDR3 is made up of 13 amino acids. CDR3 loop: CASGTRTRPEAFF. In DNA form, the CDR3 reads TGTGCCAGCGGTACTAGGACAAGGCCTGAAGCTTTCTTT.

This clone appeared a few times. The genes are TRBV7-9 and TRBJ1-3; 9 positions match TRBD1. The length of the CDR3 is 14 residues. V trimming: 5 bases; J trimming: 6 bases; junction bases outside the gene matches: 5. Germline V gene lookup returns CDR1 SEHNR and CDR2 FQNEAQ (reference sequence). The CDR3 protein is CASSRTGEENTIYF. CDR3 DNA: TGTGCCAGCAGCAGGACAGGGGAGGAAAACACCATATATTTT.

V and J are TRBV28 and TRBJ2-7; D possibly corresponds to TRBD1 (6 bases). CDR3 length equals 14 residues. From germline, CDR1 is MDHEN and CDR2 SYDVKM. V was pared by 3 bases and J by 0 bases, with 9 bases between. The CDR3 loop is CASSFNRASYEQYF. In DNA form, the CDR3 reads TGTGCCAGCAGTTTTAACAGGGCCTCCTACGAGCAGTACTTC.

V and J are TRBV27 and TRBJ1-6; D gene uncertain. Germline V lookup: CDR1 MNHEY, CDR2 SMNVEV (reference sequence). Trimming cost V 6 bases and J 10 bases, with 19 bases left between them. The CDR3 is made up of 15 amino acids. The CDR3 sequence is CASSLVKEVGSPLHF. In DNA form, the CDR3 reads TGTGCCAGCAGCCTCGTAAAGGAAGTTGGCTCACCCCTCCACTTT.

The chain carries TRBV5-1 and TRBJ2-1, with D perhaps assigned TRBD1 or TRBD2 (5 bases each). Per germline, CDR1 SGHRS and CDR2 YFSETQ. The V and J ends lost 3 bases and 6 bases respectively, with 22 bases between them. CDR3 length: 17 residues. The CDR3 DNA reads TGCGCCAGCAGCTCCCAAGCAGGGACGATGGTGGGCAATGAGCAGTTCTTC. Protein sequence: CASSSQAGTMVGNEQFF.

The chain employs TRBV27 and TRBJ1-5; 9 bases are shared with TRBD1. V shed 6 bases, J shed 7 bases, and the junction held 10 bases outside the gene matches. This CDR3 has 15 residues. CDR1 is MNHEY and CDR2 is SMNVEV in the germline V gene (reference sequence). The CDR3 DNA sequence: TGTGCCAGCAGCCGAGGGGACAGGGAGAACCAGCCCCAGCATTTT. The encoded protein is CASSRGDRENQPQHF.

V usage is TRBV18 and J usage is TRBJ2-1; 8 nucleotides match TRBD1. The trim removed 3 bases at V and 1 base at J, leaving 2 bases unmatched. Germline V gene data show CDR1 as KGHSH and CDR2 as LQKENI. The CDR3 consists of 15 residues. The CDR3 nucleotides are TGTGCCAGCTCACCTCGGACAGGGTCCTACAATGAGCAGTTCTTC. Amino acid sequence: CASSPRTGSYNEQFF.

The V call is TRBV9, the J call TRBJ2-7; TRBD2 matches at 9 bases. Germline V lookup: CDR1 SGDLS, CDR2 YYNGEE. The CDR3 is 16 residues long. V dropped 0 bases and J dropped 3; count of bases not matched to a gene: 7. As DNA, the CDR3 is TGTGCCAGCAGCGTAGGACCGGGACTAGCTCTCTACGAGCAGTACTTC. It translates to CASSVGPGLALYEQYF.

This chain joins TRBV5-1 and TRBJ2-2; 9 nucleotides match TRBD2. The CDR3 contains 17 residues. V lost 1 base, J lost 6 bases, and 10 bases stayed unmatched. Germline V lookup: CDR1 SGHRS, CDR2 YFSETQ. As DNA, the CDR3 is TGCGCCAGCAGCTTGTTTAATACGGCGGGAGGGCCCGGGGAGCTGTTTTTT. It codes for CASSLFNTAGGPGELFF.

The chain joins TRBV3-1 (or the pseudogene TRBV3-2) to TRBJ1-1; 9 nucleotides match TRBD1. This CDR3 has 15 amino acids. Per the germline V gene, CDR1 is LGHDT and CDR2 is YNNKEL (reference sequence). Germline trimming cut 1 base from V and 5 bases from J; bases unmatched to any gene: 5. Written as DNA, the CDR3 is TGTGCCAGCAGCCAAGGACAGGGGGTTCGAACTGAAGCTTTCTTT. Translated, it gives CASSQGQGVRTEAFF.

The chain joins TRBV10-3 to TRBJ2-3; TRBD1 might be the D (5 bases). V was cut by 8 bases and J by 0 bases, with 9 bases left in between. The germline V gene encodes CDR1 ENHRY and CDR2 SYGVKD. CDR3 size: 13 residues. The CDR3 region is CAISDSSTDTQYF. CDR3 nucleotides: TGTGCCATCTCTGACAGTAGCACAGATACGCAGTATTTT.

The chain uses TRBV28 and TRBJ1-1; D may be TRBD1 (5 bases). The V end lost 0 bases, the J end lost 1 base, and 9 bases lay between the germline ends. Germline assignment: CDR1 MDHEN and CDR2 SYDVKM. The CDR3 is 15 residues long. The CDR3 reads CASSLWGGWNTEAFF. The CDR3 coding sequence is TGTGCCAGCAGTTTATGGGGGGGATGGAACACTGAAGCTTTCTTT.

The V call is TRBV27, the J call TRBJ1-1, with 8 nucleotides matching TRBD1. This CDR3 region has 15 residues. In germline, CDR1 is MNHEY, CDR2 SMNVEV (reference sequence). J gave up 5 bases and V 2 bases, and 7 bases lay outside the gene matches. CDR3 amino acids: CASSLTTGDHTEAFF. The CDR3 nucleotides read TGTGCCAGCAGTTTAACGACAGGGGATCATACTGAAGCTTTCTTT.

Only one count was recorded for this clone. The rearrangement links TRBV2 to TRBJ2-7; D may be TRBD2 (6 bases). V was shortened by 6 bases and J by 6 bases, with 15 bases between the two germline ends. CDR1 and CDR2 from the germline V gene are SNHLY and FYNNEI. The CDR3 consists of 13 residues. CDR3 coding DNA: TGTGCCAGCAGCGGGCGGGGTGAGGGCGAGCAGTACTTC. Protein: CASSGRGEGEQYF.

The genes are TRBV5-5 and TRBJ1-2; 7 bases fit TRBD1. The CDR3 sequence is 14 residues long. The V gene end was trimmed by 2 bases and the J gene end by 4 bases; junction bases not matched to a gene: 5. Germline V CDR1 and CDR2: SGHKS, YYEKEE (reference sequence). In DNA form, the CDR3 reads TGTGCCAGCAGCTTCGGGGACAGCTTCTATGGCTACACCTTC. Amino acids: CASSFGDSFYGYTF.

The chain recombines TRBV28 with TRBJ1-5; 7 bases agree with TRBD1. Trimming cost V 4 bases and J 1 base; bases outside gene matches: 1. The CDR3 totals 14 residues. Germline V gene sequence: CDR1 MDHEN, CDR2 SYDVKM. The CDR3 nucleotides read TGTGCCAGCAGTTACAGGGGCAGCAATCAGCCCCAGCATTTT. It codes for CASSYRGSNQPQHF.

A note on this clone: The DNA is omitted, as the CDR3 cannot be located on it reliably, and the CDR3 follows TCRdb's listing. The chain employs TRBV27 and TRBJ2-3; the D call TRBD2 from the table was never checked on the DNA. The germline V gene encodes CDR1 MNHEY and CDR2 SMNVEV (reference sequence). The CDR3 is 17 amino acids in total, end residues counted. The CDR3 sequence: CASSSSGLAGLPDTQYF.